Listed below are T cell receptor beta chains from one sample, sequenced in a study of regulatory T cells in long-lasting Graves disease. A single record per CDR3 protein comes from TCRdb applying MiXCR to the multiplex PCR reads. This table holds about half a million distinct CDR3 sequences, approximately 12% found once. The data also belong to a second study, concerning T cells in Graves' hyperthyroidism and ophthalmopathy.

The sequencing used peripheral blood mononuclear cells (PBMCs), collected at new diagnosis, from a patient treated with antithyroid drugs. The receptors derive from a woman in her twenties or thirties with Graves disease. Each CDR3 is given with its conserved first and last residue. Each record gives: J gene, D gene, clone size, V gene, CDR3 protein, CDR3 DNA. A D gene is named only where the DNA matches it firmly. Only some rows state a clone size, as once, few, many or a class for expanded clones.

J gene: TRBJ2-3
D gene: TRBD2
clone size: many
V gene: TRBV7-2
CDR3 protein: CASFPLRASRGLAGGPSDTQYF
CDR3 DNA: TGTGCCAGCTTCCCACTCCGGGCTTCCCGGGGACTAGCGGGAGGACCCTCGGATACGCAGTATTTT

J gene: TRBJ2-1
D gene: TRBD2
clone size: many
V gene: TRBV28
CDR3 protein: CASSLETSGGNEQFF
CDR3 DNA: TGTGCCAGCAGTTTGGAGACTAGCGGGGGCAATGAGCAGTTCTTC

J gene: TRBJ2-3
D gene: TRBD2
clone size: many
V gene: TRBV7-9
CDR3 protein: CASSRGSSGSGSDTQYF
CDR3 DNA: TGTGCCAGCAGCCGCGGCTCTAGCGGGAGCGGTTCAGATACGCAGTATTTT

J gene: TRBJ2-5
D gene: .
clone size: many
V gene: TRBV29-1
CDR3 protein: CSAAGRETQYF
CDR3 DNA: TGCAGCGCCGCGGGGAGAGAGACCCAGTACTTC

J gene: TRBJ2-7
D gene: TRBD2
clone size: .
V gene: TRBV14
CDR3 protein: CASSQWTSGYEQYF
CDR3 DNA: TGTGCCAGCAGCCAGTGGACTAGCGGCTACGAGCAGTACTTC

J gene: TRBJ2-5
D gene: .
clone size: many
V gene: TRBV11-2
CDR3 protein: CASAGGQETQYF
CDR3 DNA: TGTGCCTCGGCCGGGGGGCAGGAGACCCAGTACTTC

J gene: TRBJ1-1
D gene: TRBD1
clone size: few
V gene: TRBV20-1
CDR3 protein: CSARGAGGNTEAFF
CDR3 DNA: TGCAGTGCTAGAGGCGCAGGGGGGAACACTGAAGCTTTCTTT

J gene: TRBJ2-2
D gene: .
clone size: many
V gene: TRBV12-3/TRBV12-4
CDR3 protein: CASSFGDSNTGELFF
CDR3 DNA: TGTGCCAGCAGTTTCGGGGATTCGAACACCGGGGAGCTGTTTTTT

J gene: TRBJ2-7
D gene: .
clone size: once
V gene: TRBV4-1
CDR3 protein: CASSQGPGTTYEQYF
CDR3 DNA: TGCGCCAGCAGCCAAGGGCCAGGGACGACCTACGAGCAGTACTTC

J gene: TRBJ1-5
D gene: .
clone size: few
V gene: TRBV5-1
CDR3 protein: CASSLYQEKLSNQPQHF
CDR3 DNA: TGCGCCAGCAGCTTGTATCAGGAAAAACTTAGCAATCAGCCCCAGCATTTT

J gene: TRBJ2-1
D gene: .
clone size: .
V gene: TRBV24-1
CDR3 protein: CATSASSGTEEAHEQFF
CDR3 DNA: TGTGCCACCAGTGCGTCATCCGGGACCGAAGAGGCTCATGAGCAGTTCTTC

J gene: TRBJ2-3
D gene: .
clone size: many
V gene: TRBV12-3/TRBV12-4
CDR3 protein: CASRKGGRTDTQYF
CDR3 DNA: TGTGCCAGCAGAAAGGGGGGACGGACAGATACGCAGTATTTT

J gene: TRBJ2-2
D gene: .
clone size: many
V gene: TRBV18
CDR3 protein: CASSPPDITGELFF
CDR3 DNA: TGTGCCAGCTCACCACCAGACATCACCGGGGAGCTGTTTTTT

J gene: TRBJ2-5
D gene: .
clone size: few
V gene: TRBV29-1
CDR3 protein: CSVGQKETQYF
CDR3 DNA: TGCAGCGTCGGACAGAAAGAGACCCAGTACTTC

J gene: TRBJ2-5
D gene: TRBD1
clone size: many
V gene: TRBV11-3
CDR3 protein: CASSLTRNRGETQYF
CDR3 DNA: TGTGCCAGCAGCTTAACTAGGAACAGGGGAGAGACCCAGTACTTC

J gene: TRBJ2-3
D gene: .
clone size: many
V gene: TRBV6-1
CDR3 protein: CASSPSFGPDTQYF
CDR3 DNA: TGTGCCAGCAGTCCCTCTTTTGGTCCAGATACGCAGTATTTT

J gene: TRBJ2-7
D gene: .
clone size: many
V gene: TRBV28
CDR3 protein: CASSLHATGSEQYF
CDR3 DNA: TGTGCCAGCAGTTTACATGCAACCGGCTCCGAGCAGTACTTC

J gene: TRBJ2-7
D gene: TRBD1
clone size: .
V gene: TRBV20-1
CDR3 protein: CSARDEGAFYEQYF
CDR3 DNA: TGCAGTGCTAGAGATGAGGGGGCGTTCTACGAGCAGTACTTC

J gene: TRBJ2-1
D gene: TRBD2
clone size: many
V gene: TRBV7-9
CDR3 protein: CASSPGASGSDEQFF
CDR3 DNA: TGTGCCAGCAGCCCGGGGGCTAGCGGGAGTGATGAGCAGTTCTTC

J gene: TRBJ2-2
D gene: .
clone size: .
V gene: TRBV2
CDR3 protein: CASRWTREAGELFF
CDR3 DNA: TGTGCCAGCAGATGGACAAGGGAAGCCGGGGAGCTGTTTTTT

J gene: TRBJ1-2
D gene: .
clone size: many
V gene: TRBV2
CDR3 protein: CAGAWGDGYTF
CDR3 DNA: TGTGCCGGGGCGTGGGGAGATGGCTACACCTTC

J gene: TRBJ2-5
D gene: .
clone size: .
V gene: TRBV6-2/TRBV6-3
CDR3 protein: CASSYSLLKQETQYF
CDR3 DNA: TGTGCCAGCAGTTACTCTCTACTAAAACAAGAGACCCAGTACTTC

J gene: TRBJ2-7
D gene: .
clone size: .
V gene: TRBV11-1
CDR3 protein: CASSSASWGPYEQYF
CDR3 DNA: TGTGCCAGCAGCTCAGCAAGCTGGGGGCCGTACGAGCAGTACTTC

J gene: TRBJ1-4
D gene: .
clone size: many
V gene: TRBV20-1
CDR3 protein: CSASVSANEKLFF
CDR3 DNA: TGCAGTGCTAGTGTGTCCGCGAATGAAAAACTGTTTTTT

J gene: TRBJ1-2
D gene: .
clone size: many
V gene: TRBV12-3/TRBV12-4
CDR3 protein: CASSLTWKGGYTF
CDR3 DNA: TGTGCCAGCAGTTTGACTTGGAAAGGCGGCTACACCTTC

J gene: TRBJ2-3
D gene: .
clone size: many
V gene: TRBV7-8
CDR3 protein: CASSLVGGYTDTQYF
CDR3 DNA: TGTGCCAGCAGCTTAGTTGGAGGGTACACAGATACGCAGTATTTT

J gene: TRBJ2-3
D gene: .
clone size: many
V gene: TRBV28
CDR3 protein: CASSLCRPELKLPSTDTQYF
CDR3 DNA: TGTGCCAGCAGTTTATGCCGACCGGAACTAAAACTCCCCTCCACAGATACGCAGTATTTT

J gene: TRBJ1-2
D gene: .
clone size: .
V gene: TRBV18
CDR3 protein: CASSQRSDLHYGYTF
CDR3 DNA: TGTGCCAGCTCCCAAAGGTCCGACTTACACTATGGCTACACCTTC

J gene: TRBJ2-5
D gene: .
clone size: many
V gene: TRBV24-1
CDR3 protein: CATSDPTGWGETQYF
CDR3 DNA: TGTGCCACCAGTGATCCCACAGGGTGGGGAGAGACCCAGTACTTC

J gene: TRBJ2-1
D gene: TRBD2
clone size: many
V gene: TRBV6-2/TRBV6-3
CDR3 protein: CASIRRERDEQFF
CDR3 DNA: TGTGCCAGCATCCGGCGGGAGAGGGATGAGCAGTTCTTC

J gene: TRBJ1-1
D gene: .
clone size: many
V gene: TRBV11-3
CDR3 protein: CASSFNPTEAFF
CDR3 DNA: TGTGCCAGCAGCTTCAATCCTACTGAAGCTTTCTTT

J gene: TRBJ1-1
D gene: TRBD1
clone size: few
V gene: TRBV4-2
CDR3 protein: CASSQSHRDRGTEAFF
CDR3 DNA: TGTGCCAGCAGCCAATCCCACCGGGACAGGGGCACTGAAGCTTTCTTT

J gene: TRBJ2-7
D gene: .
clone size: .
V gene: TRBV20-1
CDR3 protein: CSARPPAVPHYEQYF
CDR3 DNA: TGCAGTGCTAGGCCCCCAGCGGTCCCCCACTACGAGCAGTACTTC